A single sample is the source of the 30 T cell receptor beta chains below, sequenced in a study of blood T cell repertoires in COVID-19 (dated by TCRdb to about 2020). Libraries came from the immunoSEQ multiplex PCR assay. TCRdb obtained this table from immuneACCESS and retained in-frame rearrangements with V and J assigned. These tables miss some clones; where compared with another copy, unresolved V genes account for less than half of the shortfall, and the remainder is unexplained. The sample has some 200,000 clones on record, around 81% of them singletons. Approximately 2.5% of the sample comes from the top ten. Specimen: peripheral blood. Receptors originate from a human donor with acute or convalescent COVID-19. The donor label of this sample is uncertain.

As DNA, the CDR3 is TGTGCCAGCAGCCAGCCGGACTGGAACACTGAAGCTTTCTTT. Amino acids: CASSQPDWNTEAFF. This chain connects TRBV3-1 (or the pseudogene TRBV3-2) to TRBJ1-1; D is uncertain. The CDR3 has 14 residues. V gave up 3 bases and J gave up 1 base, with 9 bases separating them. Germline values: CDR1 LGHDT, CDR2 YNNKEL (reference sequence).

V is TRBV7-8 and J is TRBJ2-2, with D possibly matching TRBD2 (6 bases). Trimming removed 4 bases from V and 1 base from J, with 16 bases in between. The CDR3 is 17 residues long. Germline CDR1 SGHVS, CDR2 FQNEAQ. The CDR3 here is CASSSAGRTKNTGELFF. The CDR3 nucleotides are TGTGCCAGCAGCTCCGCAGGGAGGACTAAGAACACCGGGGAGCTGTTTTTT. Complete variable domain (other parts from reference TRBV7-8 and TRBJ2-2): GAGVSQSPRYKVAKRGQDVALRCDPISGHVSLFWYQQALGQGPEFLTYFQNEAQLDKSGLPSDRFFAERPEGSVSTLKIQRTQQEDSAVYLCASSSAGRTKNTGELFFGEGSRLTVL.

The CDR3 DNA reads TGCGCCAGCAGCTTGGGGTTGCGGGGAGCACAAGAGACCCAGTACTTC. The encoded protein is CASSLGLRGAQETQYF. V is TRBV5-1 and J is TRBJ2-5; TRBD2 is a possible D gene (6 bases). Germline values: CDR1 SGHRS, CDR2 YFSETQ. Trimming stripped 0 bases from V and 2 bases from J, with 14 bases between. CDR3 length: 16 residues.

CDR3 sequence (DNA): TGCGCCAGCAGCCAAGGTTTGAGCGGGGGGACCAGCTCCTACAATGAGCAGTTCTTC. It yields the protein CASSQGLSGGTSSYNEQFF. The chain combines TRBV4-1 with TRBJ2-1; TRBD2 agrees at 9 bases. The CDR3 loop spans 19 amino acids. Germline V gives CDR1 MGHRA, CDR2 YSYEKL. The ends lost 1 base at V and 0 bases at J; junction bases unmatched: 10.

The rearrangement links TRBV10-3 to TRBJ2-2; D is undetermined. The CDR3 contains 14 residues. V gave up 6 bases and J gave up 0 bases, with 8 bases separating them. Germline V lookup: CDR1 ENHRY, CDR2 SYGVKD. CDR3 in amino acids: CAIRPPTNTGELFF. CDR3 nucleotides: TGTGCCATCAGACCACCTACGAACACCGGGGAGCTGTTTTTT.

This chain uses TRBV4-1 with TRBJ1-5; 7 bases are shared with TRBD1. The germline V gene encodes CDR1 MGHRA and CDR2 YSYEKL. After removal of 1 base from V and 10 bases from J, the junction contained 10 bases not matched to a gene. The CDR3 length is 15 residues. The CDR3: CASSQAGDSFFPQHF. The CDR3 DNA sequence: TGCGCCAGCAGCCAAGCCGGGGACAGTTTCTTTCCCCAGCATTTT.

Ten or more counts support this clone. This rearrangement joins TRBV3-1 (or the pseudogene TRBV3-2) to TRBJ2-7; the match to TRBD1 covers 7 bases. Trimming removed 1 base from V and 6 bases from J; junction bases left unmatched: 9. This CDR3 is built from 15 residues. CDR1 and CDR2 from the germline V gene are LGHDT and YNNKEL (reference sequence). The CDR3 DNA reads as TGTGCCAGCAGCCAAGGCACAGGGGTCAGGTCCGAGCAGTACTTC. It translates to CASSQGTGVRSEQYF.

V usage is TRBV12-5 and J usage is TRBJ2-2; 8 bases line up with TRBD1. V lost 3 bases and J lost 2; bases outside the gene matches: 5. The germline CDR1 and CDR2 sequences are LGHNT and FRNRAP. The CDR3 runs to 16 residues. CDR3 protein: CASGFSGQANTGELFF. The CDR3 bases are TGTGCTAGTGGTTTCTCGGGACAGGCCAACACCGGGGAGCTGTTTTTT.

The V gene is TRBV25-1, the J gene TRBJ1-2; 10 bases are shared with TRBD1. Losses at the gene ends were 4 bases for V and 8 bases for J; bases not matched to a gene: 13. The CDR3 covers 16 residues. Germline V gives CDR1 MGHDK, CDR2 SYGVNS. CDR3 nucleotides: TGTGCCAGCAGTGCCCCTAGGAAGAGGGACAGGGGAGGCTACACCTTC. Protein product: CASSAPRKRDRGGYTF.

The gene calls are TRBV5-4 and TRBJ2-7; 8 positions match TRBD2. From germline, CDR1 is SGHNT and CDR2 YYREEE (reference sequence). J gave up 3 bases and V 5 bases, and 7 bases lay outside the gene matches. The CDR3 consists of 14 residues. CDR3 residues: CASSQGLGVYEQYF. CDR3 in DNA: TGTGCCAGCAGTCAGGGACTAGGGGTCTACGAGCAGTACTTC.

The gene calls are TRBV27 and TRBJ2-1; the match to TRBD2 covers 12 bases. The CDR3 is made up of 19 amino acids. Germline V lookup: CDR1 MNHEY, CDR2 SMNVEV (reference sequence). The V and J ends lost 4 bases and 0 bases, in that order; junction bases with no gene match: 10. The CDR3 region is CASSSALAGGPSSYNEQFF. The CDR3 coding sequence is TGTGCCAGCAGTTCCGCCCTAGCGGGAGGGCCCAGCTCCTACAATGAGCAGTTCTTC.

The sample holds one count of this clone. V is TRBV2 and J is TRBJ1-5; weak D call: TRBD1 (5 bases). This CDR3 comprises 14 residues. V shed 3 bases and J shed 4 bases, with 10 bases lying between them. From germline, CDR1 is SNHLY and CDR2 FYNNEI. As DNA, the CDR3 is TGTGCCAGCAGTGATTGGGGGGAGAATCAGCCCCAGCATTTT. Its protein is CASSDWGENQPQHF.

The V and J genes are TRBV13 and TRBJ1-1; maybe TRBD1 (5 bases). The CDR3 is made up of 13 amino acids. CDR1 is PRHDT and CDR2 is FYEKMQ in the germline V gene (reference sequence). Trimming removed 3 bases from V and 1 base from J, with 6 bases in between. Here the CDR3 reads CASSFGQNTEAFF. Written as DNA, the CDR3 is TGTGCCAGCAGCTTCGGACAGAACACTGAAGCTTTCTTT.

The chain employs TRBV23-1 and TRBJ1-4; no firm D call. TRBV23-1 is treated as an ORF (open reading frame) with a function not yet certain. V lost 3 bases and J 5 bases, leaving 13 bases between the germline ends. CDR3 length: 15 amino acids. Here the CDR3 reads CASSQEGKRNEKLFF. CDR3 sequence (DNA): TGCGCCAGCAGTCAGGAGGGAAAGAGGAATGAAAAACTGTTTTTT.

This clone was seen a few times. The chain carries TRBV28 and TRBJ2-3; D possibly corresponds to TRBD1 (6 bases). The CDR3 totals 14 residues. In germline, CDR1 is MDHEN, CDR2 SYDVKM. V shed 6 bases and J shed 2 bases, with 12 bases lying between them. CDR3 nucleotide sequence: TGTGCCAGCAGGAGACGACAGGCCACAGATACGCAGTATTTT. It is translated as CASRRRQATDTQYF.

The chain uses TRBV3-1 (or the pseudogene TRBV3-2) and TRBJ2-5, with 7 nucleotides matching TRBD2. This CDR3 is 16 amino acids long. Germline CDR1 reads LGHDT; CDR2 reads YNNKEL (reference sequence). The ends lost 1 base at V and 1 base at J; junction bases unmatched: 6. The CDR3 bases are TGTGCCAGCAGCCAAGGAGAGGGAGGGCGCCAAGAGACCCAGTACTTC. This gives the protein CASSQGEGGRQETQYF.

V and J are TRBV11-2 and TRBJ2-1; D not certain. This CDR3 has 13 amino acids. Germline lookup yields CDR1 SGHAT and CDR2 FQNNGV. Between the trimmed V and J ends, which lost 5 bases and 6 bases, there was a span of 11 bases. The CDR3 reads CASSPPSTNEQFF. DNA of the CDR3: TGTGCCAGCAGCCCACCCTCTACCAATGAGCAGTTCTTC.

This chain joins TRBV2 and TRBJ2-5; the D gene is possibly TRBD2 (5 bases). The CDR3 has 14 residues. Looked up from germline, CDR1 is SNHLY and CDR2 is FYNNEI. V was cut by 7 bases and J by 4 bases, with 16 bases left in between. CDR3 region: CASTPLAIAETQYF. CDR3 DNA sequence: TGTGCCAGCACCCCCCTAGCAATAGCAGAGACCCAGTACTTC.

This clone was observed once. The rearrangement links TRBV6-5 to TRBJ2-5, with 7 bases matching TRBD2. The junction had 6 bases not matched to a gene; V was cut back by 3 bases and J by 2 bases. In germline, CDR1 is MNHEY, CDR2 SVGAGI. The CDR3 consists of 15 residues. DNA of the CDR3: TGTGCCAGCAGTTATAATCTAGCGGTTCAAGAGACCCAGTACTTC. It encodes CASSYNLAVQETQYF.

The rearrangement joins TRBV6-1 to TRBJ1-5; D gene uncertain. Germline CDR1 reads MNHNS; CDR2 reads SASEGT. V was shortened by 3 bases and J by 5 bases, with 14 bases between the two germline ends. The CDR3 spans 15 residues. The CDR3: CASSDEGAGYQPQHF. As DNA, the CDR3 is TGTGCCAGCAGTGACGAAGGTGCAGGTTATCAGCCCCAGCATTTT.

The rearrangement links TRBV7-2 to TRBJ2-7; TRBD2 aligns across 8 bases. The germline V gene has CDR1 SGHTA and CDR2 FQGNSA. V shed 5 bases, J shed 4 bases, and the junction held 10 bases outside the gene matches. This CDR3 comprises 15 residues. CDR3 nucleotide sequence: TGTGCCAGCAGCCACACCGGGACTAGTGGGTACGAGCAGTACTTC. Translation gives CASSHTGTSGYEQYF.

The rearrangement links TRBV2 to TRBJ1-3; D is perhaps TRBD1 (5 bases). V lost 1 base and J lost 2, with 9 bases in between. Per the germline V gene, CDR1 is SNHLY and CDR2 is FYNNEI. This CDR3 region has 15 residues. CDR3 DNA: TGTGCCAGCAGTGAAGGACAGTTGGCTGGAAACACCATATATTTT. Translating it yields CASSEGQLAGNTIYF.

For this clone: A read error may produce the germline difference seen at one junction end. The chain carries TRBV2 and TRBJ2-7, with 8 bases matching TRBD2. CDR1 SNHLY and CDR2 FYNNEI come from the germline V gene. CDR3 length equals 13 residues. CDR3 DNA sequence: TGTGCCAGCAGTGAAGCGCGGGAGGATAGGAAGGGGTTC. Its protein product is CASSEAREDRKGF.

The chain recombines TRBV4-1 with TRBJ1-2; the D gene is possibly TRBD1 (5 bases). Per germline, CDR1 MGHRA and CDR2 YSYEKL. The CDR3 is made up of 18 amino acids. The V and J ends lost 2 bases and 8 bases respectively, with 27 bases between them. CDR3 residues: CASSQLVVLRVGRVGYTF. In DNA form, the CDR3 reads TGCGCCAGCAGCCAACTTGTTGTACTCAGGGTCGGAAGGGTCGGCTACACCTTC.

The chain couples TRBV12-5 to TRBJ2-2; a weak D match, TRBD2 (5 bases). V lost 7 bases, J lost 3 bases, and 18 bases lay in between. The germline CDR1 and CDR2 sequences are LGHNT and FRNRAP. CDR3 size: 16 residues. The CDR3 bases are TGTGCTAGTGCCCCCCCTCGGATAGCGTACACCGGGGAGCTGTTTTTT. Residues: CASAPPRIAYTGELFF.

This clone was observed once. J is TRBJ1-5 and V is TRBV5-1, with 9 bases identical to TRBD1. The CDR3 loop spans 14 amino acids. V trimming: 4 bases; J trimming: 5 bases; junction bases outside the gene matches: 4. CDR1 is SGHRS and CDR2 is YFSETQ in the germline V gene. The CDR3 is CASSATGGDQPQHF. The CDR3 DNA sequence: TGCGCCAGCAGCGCTACAGGGGGCGATCAGCCCCAGCATTTT.

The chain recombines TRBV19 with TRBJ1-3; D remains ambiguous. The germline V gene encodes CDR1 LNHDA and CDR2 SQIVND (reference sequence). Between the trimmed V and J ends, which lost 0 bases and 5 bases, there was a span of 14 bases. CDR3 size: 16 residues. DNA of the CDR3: TGTGCCAGTAGTATAGAAAGAGGCTCCGAAAGAAACACCATATATTTT. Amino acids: CASSIERGSERNTIYF.

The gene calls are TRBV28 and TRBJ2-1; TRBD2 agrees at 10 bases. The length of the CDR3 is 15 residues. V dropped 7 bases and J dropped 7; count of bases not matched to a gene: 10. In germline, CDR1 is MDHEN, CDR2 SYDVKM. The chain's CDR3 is CASNSRAGGVNEQFF. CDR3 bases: TGTGCCAGCAACTCCCGAGCGGGAGGGGTTAATGAGCAGTTCTTC. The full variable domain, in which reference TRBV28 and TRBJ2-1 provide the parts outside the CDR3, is DVKVTQSSRYLVKRTGEKVFLECVQDMDHENMFWYRQDPGLGLRLIYFSYDVKMKEKGDIPEGYSVSREKKERFSLILESASTNQTSMYLCASNSRAGGVNEQFFGPGTRLTVL.

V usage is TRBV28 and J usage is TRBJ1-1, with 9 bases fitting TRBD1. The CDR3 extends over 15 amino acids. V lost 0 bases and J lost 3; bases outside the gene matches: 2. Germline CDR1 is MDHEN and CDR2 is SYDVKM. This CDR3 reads CASSLWDRGYTEAFF. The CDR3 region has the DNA TGTGCCAGCAGTTTATGGGACAGGGGTTACACTGAAGCTTTCTTT.

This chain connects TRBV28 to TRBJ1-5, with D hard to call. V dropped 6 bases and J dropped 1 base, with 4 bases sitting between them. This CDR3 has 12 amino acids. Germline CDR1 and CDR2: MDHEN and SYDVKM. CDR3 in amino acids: CASRQSNQPQHF. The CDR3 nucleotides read TGTGCCAGCAGACAGAGCAATCAGCCCCAGCATTTT.